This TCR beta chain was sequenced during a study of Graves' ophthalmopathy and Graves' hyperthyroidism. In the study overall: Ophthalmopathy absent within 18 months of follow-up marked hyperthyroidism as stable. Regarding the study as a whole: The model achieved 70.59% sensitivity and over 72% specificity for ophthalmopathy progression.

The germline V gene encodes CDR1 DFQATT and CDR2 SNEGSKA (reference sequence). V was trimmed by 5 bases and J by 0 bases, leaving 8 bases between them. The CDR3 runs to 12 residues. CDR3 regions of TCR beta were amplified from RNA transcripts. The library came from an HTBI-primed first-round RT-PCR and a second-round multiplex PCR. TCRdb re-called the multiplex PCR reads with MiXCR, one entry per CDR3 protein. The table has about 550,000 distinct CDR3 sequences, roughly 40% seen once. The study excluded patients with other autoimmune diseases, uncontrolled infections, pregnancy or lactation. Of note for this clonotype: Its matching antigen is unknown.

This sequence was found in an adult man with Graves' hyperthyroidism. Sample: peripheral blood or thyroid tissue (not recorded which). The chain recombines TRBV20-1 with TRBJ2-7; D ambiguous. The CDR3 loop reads CSAGRRSYEQYF. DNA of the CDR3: TGCAGTGCTGGGCGACGCTCCTACGAGCAGTACTTC.